The entry below gives a single T cell receptor (beta chain) sequence along with its context. Russia was home to the donors, healthy Caucasian individuals aged roughly 6 to 100. Isolation recovered at least 6 million PBMCs from every sample. Primers used in a second PCR of about 7 to 12 cycles were a sample-barcoded 5' primer and a J-beta primer mix. The template-switch adaptor was a 5' adaptor with 12 random nucleotides. It tagged each cDNA molecule. Using its own MiXCR run on the 5' RACE reads, TCRdb lists one record per CDR3 protein. The data show 850,000 to 1,000,000 distinct CDR3 sequences, with approximately 49% seen just once and about an eighth held by the top ten. These data belong to a study of blood T cells in healthy people across ages. CDR1 and CDR2 from the germline V gene are SGHTA and FQGNSA. Trimming cost V 1 base and J 8 bases, with 14 bases left between them. This CDR3 comprises 15 residues.

The V and J genes are TRBV7-2 and TRBJ2-2; D is uncertain. Sequenced material: blood. The clonotype was recovered from a man in his thirties or forties in good health. The CDR3 DNA is TGTGCCAGCAGCTTAGGAGGACCCTGGGGAGGGGAGCTGTTTTTT. It specifies CASSLGGPWGGELFF.